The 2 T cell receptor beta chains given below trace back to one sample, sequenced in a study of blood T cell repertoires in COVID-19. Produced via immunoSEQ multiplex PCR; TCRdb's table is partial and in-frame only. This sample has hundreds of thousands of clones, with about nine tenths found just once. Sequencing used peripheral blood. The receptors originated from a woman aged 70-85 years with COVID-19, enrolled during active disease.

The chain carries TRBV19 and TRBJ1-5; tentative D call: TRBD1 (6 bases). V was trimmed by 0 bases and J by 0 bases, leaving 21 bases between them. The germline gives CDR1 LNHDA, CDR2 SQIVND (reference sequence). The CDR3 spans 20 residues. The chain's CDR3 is CASSIDRTASMLYSNQPQHF. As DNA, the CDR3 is TGTGCCAGTAGTATAGATCGGACAGCCTCCATGCTTTATAGCAATCAGCCCCAGCATTTT.

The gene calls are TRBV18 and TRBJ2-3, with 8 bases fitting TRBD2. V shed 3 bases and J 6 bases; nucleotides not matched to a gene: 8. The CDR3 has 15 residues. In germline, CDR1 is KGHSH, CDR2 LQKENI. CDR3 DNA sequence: TGTGCCAGCTCACCTCTTACGGGGGGGCCCGATACGCAGTATTTT. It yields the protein CASSPLTGGPDTQYF. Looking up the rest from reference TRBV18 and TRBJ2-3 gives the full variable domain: NAGVMQNPRHLVRRRGQEARLRCSPMKGHSHVYWYRQLPEEGLKFMVYLQKENIIDESGMPKERFSAEFPKEGPSILRIQQVVRGDSAAYFCASSPLTGGPDTQYFGPGTRLTVL.